The following is a TCR beta chain sequence with its context. Trimming left V 3 bases short and J 13 bases short, with 12 bases between. CDR3 length: 12 amino acids. CDR1 and CDR2 (germline): MNHNS, SASEGT. Amplification of the TCR beta CDR3 regions used RNA transcripts (as template). First-round RT-PCR used HTBI primers; second-round multiplex PCR followed. TCRdb re-called the multiplex PCR reads through MiXCR, storing one row per CDR3 protein. The sample has hundreds of thousands of distinct CDR3 sequences, just over 40% seen once; the top ten hold about 3.3%. Moderate-to-severe activity, CAS ≥3, NOSPECS ≥4 and a duration under 3 months were seen in donors with ophthalmopathy. The authors isolated PBMCs from 8.5 to 10 ml of fresh peripheral blood. The sample is drawn from a study of Graves' ophthalmopathy and Graves' hyperthyroidism.

Sequenced input: peripheral blood. The sequence was collected from an adult man with Graves' ophthalmopathy. The rearrangement links TRBV6-1 to TRBJ1-4, with D unclear. This chain's CDR3 is CASSDFYARLFF. The CDR3 nucleotides read TGTGCCAGCAGTGACTTCTACGCTAGACTGTTTTTT.